Reported below is one T cell receptor (beta chain). In the study's own analysis: How many nucleated cells were present was estimated from reference gene primer amplification. The data were produced by immunoSEQ multiplex PCR, yet TCRdb's version contains in-frame clones alone and is incomplete. The V and J calls and clone size are taken from that table; D and trimming were inferred from the DNA. The table shows hundreds of thousands of clones, with 89% occurring only once. This sample is drawn from a study of blood T cell repertoires in COVID-19. In the study overall: Material from acute and convalescent COVID-19 was sourced from the United States, Italy and Spain.

Recruited during active infection, patients (from Seattle) were subsequently followed longitudinally. There are 13 residues in the CDR3. Germline CDR1 SGHTA, CDR2 FQGNSA. The trim removed 4 bases at V and 8 bases at J, leaving 5 bases unmatched. The source is a woman in her thirties with COVID-19, enrolled during active disease. The chain joins TRBV7-2 to TRBJ1-2; 9 nucleotides match TRBD1. Material for sequencing was peripheral blood. The CDR3 reads CASSWDRASGYTF. For the CDR3, the DNA is TGTGCCAGCAGCTGGGACAGGGCAAGCGGCTACACCTTC.